Listed below are T cell receptor beta chains from one sample, sequenced in a study of blood T cell repertoires in COVID-19. The assay was immunoSEQ multiplex PCR, and TCRdb's table has in-frame clones only and misses some. Altogether about 42,000 clones are present, 80% to 90% being singletons, with the ten largest covering 6.2%. The sequencing input was peripheral blood. These receptors all stem from a human donor in a cohort sampled during active COVID-19. The CDR3 runs from the conserved cysteine through the conserved F or W. A D gene is named only where the DNA matches it firmly. The size entry is marked missing in some rows and otherwise reads once, few, many or a size class.

clone_size	v_call	d_call	j_call	cdr3_aa	cdr3_nt
medium-sized	TRBV5-1	TRBD2	TRBJ2-7	CASSPLAGQYEQYF	TGCGCCAGCAGCCCTCTAGCGGGGCAATACGAGCAGTACTTC
-	TRBV3-1/TRBV3-2	TRBD1	TRBJ1-1	CASSLLNRGRAFF	TGTGCCAGCAGCCTTCTAAACAGGGGGCGAGCTTTCTTT
once	TRBV5-4	-	TRBJ2-5	CASRSRRGQETQYF	TGTGCCAGCAGGAGTAGGCGGGGCCAAGAGACCCAGTACTTC
-	TRBV7-2	TRBD1	TRBJ1-2	CASSSPPGQAIYGYTF	TGTGCCAGCAGCTCGCCCCCTGGACAGGCTATCTATGGCTACACCTTC
-	TRBV9	-	TRBJ1-5	CASSASQGIGQPQHF	TGTGCCAGCAGTGCAAGTCAGGGGATCGGTCAGCCCCAGCATTTT
-	TRBV4-1	TRBD1	TRBJ1-1	CASSQLNLGDRQNTEAFF	TGCGCCAGCAGCCAATTGAACCTCGGGGACAGGCAGAACACTGAAGCTTTCTTT
-	TRBV10-1	TRBD1	TRBJ2-3	CASSLQGAEDTQYF	TGCGCCAGCAGTCTACAGGGGGCGGAAGATACGCAGTATTTT
-	TRBV14	-	TRBJ1-2	CASSHLTATNYGYTF	TGTGCCAGCAGCCATTTGACAGCGACTAACTATGGCTACACCTTC
-	TRBV11-2	-	TRBJ1-5	CASSSMGVSGQPQHF	TGTGCCAGCAGCTCAATGGGTGTCTCGGGTCAGCCCCAGCATTTT
-	TRBV7-9	-	TRBJ2-1	CASSSRWNEQFF	TGTGCCAGCAGTTCTCGGTGGAATGAGCAGTTCTTC
-	TRBV20-1	-	TRBJ2-7	CSVLQGYEQYF	TGCAGTGTCCTACAGGGTTACGAGCAGTACTTC
-	TRBV10-3	-	TRBJ1-1	CAISIQGNTEAFF	TGTGCCATCAGTATACAGGGGAACACTGAAGCTTTCTTT
-	TRBV3-1/TRBV3-2	TRBD1	TRBJ2-7	CASSQRDREQYF	TGTGCCAGCAGCCAGAGGGACAGGGAGCAGTACTTC
few	TRBV30	TRBD2	TRBJ2-3	CAWSVSGGTDTQYF	TGTGCCTGGAGTGTCTCGGGGGGTACAGATACGCAGTATTTT
-	TRBV6-2/TRBV6-3	-	TRBJ2-1	CASSYGGGPPREQFF	TGTGCCAGCAGTTACGGCGGGGGCCCCCCCCGGGAGCAGTTCTTC
-	TRBV12-3/TRBV12-4	TRBD1	TRBJ2-2	CASSADRAGELFF	TGTGCCAGCAGTGCCGACAGGGCCGGGGAGCTGTTTTTT
-	TRBV9	TRBD1	TRBJ1-1	CASSNRDRGSTEAFF	TGTGCCAGCAGCAACCGGGACAGGGGGAGCACTGAAGCTTTCTTT
-	TRBV5-1	-	TRBJ2-7	CASSLTQGYYEQYF	TGCGCCAGCAGCTTGACCCAGGGCTACTACGAGCAGTACTTC
-	TRBV19	-	TRBJ2-6	CASSVWRGSGANVLTF	TGTGCCAGTAGCGTCTGGCGAGGTTCTGGGGCCAACGTCCTGACTTTC
-	TRBV3-1/TRBV3-2	TRBD2	TRBJ2-5	CASSPRAGGSETQYF	TGTGCCAGCAGTCCTAGAGCGGGGGGATCAGAGACCCAGTACTTC
-	TRBV11-3	TRBD2	TRBJ2-1	CASSPRPSGRGVEQFF	TGTGCCAGCAGCCCCCGGCCTAGCGGGAGAGGAGTTGAGCAGTTCTTC
-	TRBV7-8	TRBD1	TRBJ2-3	CASSITGGTTDTQYF	TGTGCCAGCAGCATAACAGGGGGTACTACAGATACGCAGTATTTT
-	TRBV5-6	-	TRBJ2-1	CASSLSVYNEQFF	TGTGCCAGCAGCTTATCAGTATACAATGAGCAGTTCTTC
-	TRBV9	TRBD1	TRBJ1-5	CASSAGQGRQPQHF	TGTGCCAGCAGCGCAGGACAGGGCCGTCAGCCCCAGCATTTT
-	TRBV2	TRBD1	TRBJ2-7	CATSGTGFHEQYF	TGTGCCACTTCCGGGACAGGGTTCCACGAGCAGTACTTC
-	TRBV11-2	TRBD1	TRBJ2-4	CASSPGQVAKNIQYF	TGTGCCAGCAGCCCCGGACAGGTAGCCAAAAACATTCAGTACTTC
-	TRBV6-6	-	TRBJ1-6	CASSFSQNSPLHF	TGTGCCAGCAGCTTTTCTCAGAATTCACCCCTCCACTTT
-	TRBV7-9	-	TRBJ2-7	CASSLATAGPSEQYF	TGTGCCAGCAGCTTAGCAACGGCGGGGCCGTCCGAGCAGTACTTC
few	TRBV10-2	-	TRBJ2-3	CASSEANLFTDTQYF	TGCGCCAGCAGTGAAGCTAACTTATTCACAGATACGCAGTATTTT
once	TRBV7-9	-	TRBJ2-1	CASSPLRGEQFF	TGTGCCAGCAGCCCCCTGAGAGGTGAGCAGTTCTTC
-	TRBV14	TRBD1	TRBJ2-7	CASSRTGVREQYF	TGTGCCAGCAGTCGGACAGGGGTCAGGGAGCAGTACTTC
-	TRBV7-2	-	TRBJ1-3	CASSAGSSSGNTIYF	TGTGCCAGCAGCGCAGGGTCTAGCTCTGGAAACACCATATATTTT
-	TRBV2	-	TRBJ2-7	CASSPLSYEQYF	TGTGCCAGCAGTCCCTTATCCTACGAGCAGTACTTC